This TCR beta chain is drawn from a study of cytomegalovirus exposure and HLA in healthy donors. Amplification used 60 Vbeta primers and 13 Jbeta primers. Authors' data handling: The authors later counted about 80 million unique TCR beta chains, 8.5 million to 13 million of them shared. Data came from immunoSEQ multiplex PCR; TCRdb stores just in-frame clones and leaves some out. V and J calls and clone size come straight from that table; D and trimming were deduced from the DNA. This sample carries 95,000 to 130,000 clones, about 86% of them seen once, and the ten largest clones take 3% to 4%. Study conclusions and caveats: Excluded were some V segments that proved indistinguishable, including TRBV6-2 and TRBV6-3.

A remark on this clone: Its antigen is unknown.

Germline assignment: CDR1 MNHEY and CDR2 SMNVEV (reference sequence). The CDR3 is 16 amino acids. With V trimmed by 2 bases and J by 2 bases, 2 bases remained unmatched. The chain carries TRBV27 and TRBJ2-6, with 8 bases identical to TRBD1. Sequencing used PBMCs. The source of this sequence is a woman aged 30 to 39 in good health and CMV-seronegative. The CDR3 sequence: CASSLRRGPGANVLTF. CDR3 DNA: TGTGCCAGCAGTTTACGCAGGGGGCCTGGGGCCAACGTCCTGACTTTC.